Each of the 26 T cell receptor beta chains below was sequenced from the same sample in a study of blood T cells in healthy people across ages. Alongside a J-beta primer mix, a sample-barcoded 5' primer served in a second PCR lasting roughly 6 to 11 cycles. Each CDR3 protein gets one entry after TCRdb re-called the 5' RACE reads with MiXCR. The sample lists about 830,000 distinct CDR3 sequences, 58% occurring once. Sequenced: blood. These receptors originate from a young man in good health.

The chain joins TRBV5-1 to TRBJ1-2; 10 bases line up with TRBD1. Germline values: CDR1 SGHRS, CDR2 YFSETQ. V was clipped by 2 bases and J by 5 bases; unmatched bases: 15. The CDR3 sequence is 18 residues long. CDR3 loop: CASSLTSPGTGAGYGYTF. CDR3 nucleotide sequence: TGCGCCAGCAGCTTAACATCACCCGGGACAGGGGCCGGATATGGCTACACCTTC.

The chain links TRBV14 to TRBJ2-4; no firm D call. The J call may be wrong; the DNA end is better matched by TRBJ2-5. Germline V gives CDR1 SGHDN, CDR2 FVKESK. CDR3 size: 13 residues. The CDR3 coding sequence is TGTGCCAGCAGTTGGTGGGTCGGAGAGACCCAGTACTTC. It translates to CASSWWVGETQYF.

J is TRBJ2-7 and V is TRBV30, with 13 bases identical to TRBD2. The CDR3 runs 13 residues. Trimming took 5 bases from V and 7 from J; bases not matched to a gene: 5. The germline V gene has CDR1 GTSNPN and CDR2 SVGIG (reference sequence). CDR3 loop: CAWGTSGVGEQYF. CDR3 nucleotides: TGTGCCTGGGGGACTAGCGGGGTCGGAGAGCAGTACTTC. Variable domain in full (rest from reference TRBV30 and TRBJ2-7): SQTIHQWPATLVQPVGSPLSLECTVEGTSNPNLYWYRQAAGRGLQLLFYSVGIGQISSEVPQNLSASRPQDRQFILSSKKLLLSDSGFYLCAWGTSGVGEQYFGPGTRLTVT.

The chain joins TRBV4-3 to TRBJ2-5, with 14 positions matching TRBD2. The J call may be faulty, since TRBJ2-7 better matches the DNA end. From germline, CDR1 is LGHNA and CDR2 YSLEER. This CDR3 is 18 amino acids long. The CDR3: CASSQDLAGLAGVPEQYF. For the CDR3, the DNA is TGCGCCAGCAGCCAAGATCTGGCGGGACTAGCGGGAGTTCCCGAGCAGTACTTC.

This clonotype was counted a few times. V is TRBV7-9 and J is TRBJ1-1; the D is unclear. CDR3 size: 11 residues. CDR1 and CDR2 (germline): SEHNR, FQNEAQ (reference sequence). Trimming stripped 2 bases from V and 4 bases from J, with 2 bases between. The CDR3 loop reads CASSLPTEAFF. The CDR3 nucleotides read TGTGCCAGCAGCTTACCCACTGAAGCTTTCTTT. Together with reference TRBV7-9 and TRBJ1-1, the CDR3 gives the full variable domain: DTGVSQNPRHKITKRGQNVTFRCDPISEHNRLYWYRQTLGQGPEFLTYFQNEAQLEKSRLLSDRFSAERPKGSFSTLEIQRTEQGDSAMYLCASSLPTEAFFGQGTRLTVV.

The V and J genes are TRBV6-5 and TRBJ2-3; D not resolved. CDR1 is MNHEY, CDR2 SVGAGI, per germline. The CDR3 contains 13 residues. The germline V and J ends were trimmed by 5 bases and 5 bases, with 11 bases remaining between them. DNA of the CDR3: TGTGCCAGCAGTACAAACCGAAAAGATACGCAGTATTTT. It specifies CASSTNRKDTQYF.

The chain is built from TRBV27 and TRBJ2-7; no clear D. The CDR3 extends over 14 amino acids. Germline-derived CDR1 and CDR2 are MNHEY and SMNVEV (reference sequence). Deletions cut 4 bases from V and 4 bases from J, with 14 bases between. The CDR3 is CASSSFALSYEQYF. Written as DNA, the CDR3 is TGTGCCAGCAGTTCCTTCGCGCTCTCATACGAGCAGTACTTC.

J is TRBJ2-5 and V is TRBV11-3, with TRBD2 matching over 8 bases. Germline values: CDR1 SGHNT, CDR2 YENEEA. The CDR3 extends over 15 amino acids. V gave up 3 bases and J gave up 1 base; unmatched junction bases: 4. The CDR3 spells CASSFGTSGQETQYF. The CDR3 DNA reads as TGTGCCAGCAGCTTCGGTACTAGCGGCCAAGAGACCCAGTACTTC.

This clonotype was seen only a few times. CDR3 coding DNA: TGCGCCAGCACGATGACTAGCGGGAGTATTGAGCAGTTCTTC. Protein product: CASTMTSGSIEQFF. The rearrangement links TRBV5-1 to TRBJ2-1; 12 bases match TRBD2. The V gene's germline CDR1 is SGHRS and CDR2 YFSETQ. Trimming cost V 6 bases and J 9 bases; bases outside gene matches: 7. The CDR3 spans 14 residues.

The gene calls are TRBV5-1 and TRBJ2-4; possibly TRBD1 or TRBD2 for D (5 bases each). The DNA matches TRBJ2-7 better at its end, which makes the J call doubtful. Germline-derived CDR1 and CDR2 are SGHRS and YFSETQ. The CDR3 has 14 amino acids. The CDR3 spells CASSLGAGTGEQYF. CDR3 DNA sequence: TGCGCCAGCAGCTTGGGGGCCGGGACCGGCGAGCAGTACTTC.

This clonotype was detected only a few times. The genes are TRBV10-2 and TRBJ2-7; 12 positions match TRBD1. Germline CDR1 and CDR2: WSHSY and SAAADI. The V and J ends lost 6 bases and 6 bases, in that order; junction bases with no gene match: 6. The CDR3 runs 14 residues. CDR3 loop: CASRTGTGGVEQYF. CDR3 nucleotides: TGCGCCAGCAGGACGGGGACAGGGGGCGTCGAGCAGTACTTC.

The rearrangement uses TRBV6-6 and TRBJ1-1; tentatively, D is TRBD1 (6 bases). Germline CDR1 is MNHNY and CDR2 is SVGAGI (reference sequence). V shed 7 bases and J shed 11 bases, with 20 bases lying between them. The CDR3 length is 13 residues. DNA for the CDR3: TGTGCCAGCACCAAACGGGGGGCTTTGGAGGCTTTCTTT. Its protein is CASTKRGALEAFF.

In DNA form, the CDR3 reads TGTGCCAGCAGTGATAGGGGGTTCTCTGAAGCTTTCTTT. Protein product: CASSDRGFSEAFF. The gene calls are TRBV6-1 and TRBJ1-1; a possible D gene is TRBD1 (6 bases). The CDR3 is 13 amino acids. Germline CDR1 is MNHNS and CDR2 is SASEGT. The ends were cut back, 3 bases at V and 6 bases at J, with 11 bases in the middle.

This clonotype was counted only a few times. J is TRBJ2-3 and V is TRBV5-4; TRBD2 aligns across 8 bases. Germline V gene lookup returns CDR1 SGHNT and CDR2 YYREEE (reference sequence). The V and J ends lost 4 bases and 2 bases, in that order; junction bases with no gene match: 15. This CDR3 has 18 residues. The CDR3 nucleotides read TGTGCCAGCAGCCCTGGTACAGGGCGACTAGCGATCACAGATACGCAGTATTTT. It yields the protein CASSPGTGRLAITDTQYF.

V is TRBV2 and J is TRBJ2-1, with 7 nucleotides matching TRBD2. The germline CDR1 and CDR2 sequences are SNHLY and FYNNEI. CDR3 length equals 14 residues. V lost 10 bases and J lost 7; bases outside the gene matches: 13. The CDR3 loop reads CATGAGRGVNEQFF. The CDR3 DNA is TGTGCCACCGGTGCGGGACGGGGGGTTAATGAGCAGTTCTTC.

The chain links TRBV7-9 to TRBJ1-2; D gene uncertain. This CDR3 region has 13 residues. Germline assignment: CDR1 SEHNR and CDR2 FQNEAQ (reference sequence). With 5 bases removed from V and 8 bases from J, the gap between germline ends came to 15 bases. The CDR3 here is CASSPPSARGYTF. The CDR3, as DNA: TGTGCCAGCAGCCCCCCCTCCGCAAGGGGCTACACCTTC. The entire variable domain, with the rest obtained from reference TRBV7-9 and TRBJ1-2, is as follows: DTGVSQNPRHKITKRGQNVTFRCDPISEHNRLYWYRQTLGQGPEFLTYFQNEAQLEKSRLLSDRFSAERPKGSFSTLEIQRTEQGDSAMYLCASSPPSARGYTFGSGTRLTVV.

This clonotype was observed a few times. This CDR3 reads CASTEKGPYEQYF. The CDR3 coding sequence is TGTGCCAGCACGGAGAAGGGACCCTACGAGCAGTACTTC. V is TRBV6-6 and J is TRBJ2-7; TRBD1 or TRBD2 may be the D gene (5 bases each). Per germline, CDR1 MNHNY and CDR2 SVGAGI (reference sequence). This CDR3 spans 13 amino acids. The V gene lost 7 bases and the J gene lost 2 bases, with 12 bases spanning the gap.

V is TRBV27 and J is TRBJ1-1, with D perhaps matching TRBD1 (5 bases). V lost 5 bases, J lost 5 bases, and 15 bases lay in between. The CDR3 is made up of 14 amino acids. Germline V gene data show CDR1 as MNHEY and CDR2 as SMNVEV (reference sequence). CDR3 residues: CASSTAGEGTEAFF. As DNA, the CDR3 is TGTGCCAGCAGTACGGCCGGGGAGGGGACTGAAGCTTTCTTT.

The chain combines TRBV20-1 with TRBJ1-3, with D unclear. The V gene lost 5 bases and the J gene lost 8 bases, with 16 bases spanning the gap. The germline CDR1 and CDR2 sequences are DFQATT and SNEGSKA (reference sequence). The CDR3 runs to 13 residues. The CDR3 region has the DNA TGCAGTGCTTACGACGACTATGGGGACACCATATATTTT. Residues: CSAYDDYGDTIYF.

This clonotype was picked up a small number of times. The chain carries TRBV20-1 and TRBJ2-7, with D uncertain. The ends were cut back, 0 bases at V and 3 bases at J, with 9 bases in the middle. This CDR3 is built from 13 residues. Germline loops: CDR1 DFQATT, CDR2 SNEGSKA (reference sequence). CDR3 nucleotides: TGCAGTGCTAGAGATCGTCCGGGCTACGAGCAGTACTTC. The encoded protein is CSARDRPGYEQYF.

The CDR3 DNA reads as TGTGCCAGCAGCCAAGAGGGGTATTACGGAGCTGAAGCTTTCTTT. This codes for CASSQEGYYGAEAFF. The chain recombines TRBV3-1 with TRBJ1-1; D gene ambiguous. Germline values: CDR1 LGHDT, CDR2 YNNKEL (reference sequence). V gave up 0 bases and J gave up 6 bases, with 14 bases separating them. CDR3 size: 15 residues.

The V and J genes are TRBV6-2 or TRBV6-3 and TRBJ2-5; 8 nucleotides agree with TRBD2. The CDR3 is made up of 11 amino acids. Germline V lookup: CDR1 MNHEY, CDR2 SVGEGT. V shed 7 bases, J shed 11 bases, and the junction held 6 bases outside the gene matches. CDR3 protein: CASTGREEQYF. The CDR3 nucleotides read TGTGCCAGCACTGGGCGGGAGGAGCAGTACTTC.

This clonotype was seen a few times. This chain joins TRBV7-2 and TRBJ2-5, with 10 bases lining up with TRBD2. The J call may be faulty, since TRBJ2-7 better matches the DNA end. CDR3 length: 14 amino acids. CDR1 and CDR2 from the germline V gene are SGHTA and FQGNSA. The CDR3 nucleotides are TGTGCCAGCACCCCAGCGGGAGGGCCGTCCGAGCAGTACTTC. Its protein is CASTPAGGPSEQYF.

This sequence joins TRBV4-3 and TRBJ1-2; D unclear. The CDR3 covers 14 residues. Looked up from germline, CDR1 is LGHNA and CDR2 is YSLEER. Trimming removed 1 base from V and 2 bases from J, with 8 bases in between. The CDR3: CASSQGQANYGYTF. The DNA of the CDR3 is TGCGCCAGCAGCCAAGGGCAGGCGAACTATGGCTACACCTTC.

This clonotype has only a few counts. The chain joins TRBV7-2 to TRBJ2-1; D gene uncertain. The germline CDR1 and CDR2 sequences are SGHTA and FQGNSA. Trimming took off 3 bases at V and 0 bases at J, with 6 bases between the two ends. The CDR3 runs 14 residues. The CDR3 nucleotides are TGTGCCAGCAGCTTCTCCGACTCCTACAATGAGCAGTTCTTC. Amino acid sequence: CASSFSDSYNEQFF.

This clonotype has a handful of counts. This rearrangement joins TRBV13 to TRBJ2-4; tentatively, D is TRBD1 or TRBD2 (6 bases each). With the DNA end fitting TRBJ2-7 better, the J assignment may be wrong. The CDR3 is made up of 16 amino acids. Germline-derived CDR1 and CDR2 are PRHDT and FYEKMQ (reference sequence). CDR3 region: CASREGGGPRPDEQYF. DNA for the CDR3: TGTGCCAGCAGAGAGGGTGGGGGGCCTCGCCCGGACGAGCAGTACTTC.